The 25 T cell receptor beta chains in this list originate from one sample, sequenced in a study of blood T cell repertoires in COVID-19. The protocol was immunoSEQ multiplex PCR, while the TCRdb copy is restricted to in-frame clones and leaves out a portion. The table has approximately 360,000 clones, roughly four fifths seen once. Sequencing used PBMCs or T cells enriched from blood (not recorded which). These receptors all stem from a woman aged 45-59 years who had recovered from COVID-19.

The chain has TRBV5-1 and TRBJ2-2; 7 positions agree with TRBD1. J lost 0 bases, V lost 0 bases, and 8 bases had no gene match. Germline assignment: CDR1 SGHRS and CDR2 YFSETQ. The CDR3 covers 18 residues. The CDR3 coding sequence is TGCGCCAGCAGCTTGGCCCCAACAGGGGCTTCGAACACCGGGGAGCTGTTTTTT. Residues: CASSLAPTGASNTGELFF.

The genes are TRBV5-4 and TRBJ1-4, with D possibly matching TRBD1 (5 bases). CDR3 length equals 16 residues. The germline gives CDR1 SGHNT, CDR2 YYREEE (reference sequence). V was pared by 4 bases and J by 3 bases, with 16 bases between. CDR3 in DNA: TGTGCCAGCAGCACATTAGGGGTAGCGGCTAATGAAAAACTGTTTTTT. This sequence encodes CASSTLGVAANEKLFF. The entire variable domain, with the rest obtained from reference TRBV5-4 and TRBJ1-4, is as follows: ETGVTQSPTHLIKTRGQQVTLRCSSQSGHNTVSWYQQALGQGPQFIFQYYREEENGRGNFPPRFSGLQFPNYSSELNVNALELDDSALYLCASSTLGVAANEKLFFGSGTQLSVL.

The chain uses TRBV7-9 and TRBJ2-1; 9 nucleotides line up with TRBD2. Looked up from germline, CDR1 is SEHNR and CDR2 is FQNEAQ (reference sequence). V lost 5 bases and J lost 5; bases outside the gene matches: 7. This CDR3 contains 15 residues. The CDR3, as DNA: TGTGCCAGCAGCATTACTAGCGGGCGACACAATGAGCAGTTCTTC. This encodes CASSITSGRHNEQFF.

This clone was seen a single time. The chain combines TRBV6-5 with TRBJ1-1; D may be TRBD1 (6 bases). The CDR3 length is 13 residues. Germline CDR1 MNHEY, CDR2 SVGAGI. Trimming pared 7 bases from V and 1 base from J, leaving 10 bases between. CDR3 nucleotides: TGTGCCAGCATCCAACAGGGGAACACTGAAGCTTTCTTT. It yields the protein CASIQQGNTEAFF.

The chain uses TRBV11-2 and TRBJ2-7, with 10 bases lining up with TRBD1. The CDR3 extends over 14 amino acids. The trim removed 1 base at V and 4 bases at J, leaving 1 base unmatched. Germline assignment: CDR1 SGHAT and CDR2 FQNNGV. The CDR3 spells CASSLAGQGYEQYF. CDR3 sequence (DNA): TGTGCCAGCAGCTTAGCGGGACAGGGGTACGAGCAGTACTTC.

The chain couples TRBV5-4 to TRBJ2-7; D is ambiguous. Between the trimmed V and J ends, which lost 1 base and 4 bases, there was a span of 9 bases. The V gene's germline CDR1 is SGHNT and CDR2 YYREEE (reference sequence). The length of the CDR3 is 13 residues. The chain's CDR3 is CASSLSPQYEQYF. In nucleotides, the CDR3 is TGTGCCAGCAGCTTGTCCCCCCAGTACGAGCAGTACTTC. The variable domain in full, completed from reference TRBV5-4 and TRBJ2-7, reads ETGVTQSPTHLIKTRGQQVTLRCSSQSGHNTVSWYQQALGQGPQFIFQYYREEENGRGNFPPRFSGLQFPNYSSELNVNALELDDSALYLCASSLSPQYEQYFGPGTRLTVT.

This chain connects TRBV27 to TRBJ1-5; tentative D call: TRBD1 (6 bases). CDR3 size: 15 residues. Germline V gives CDR1 MNHEY, CDR2 SMNVEV (reference sequence). V was shortened by 3 bases and J by 0 bases, with 9 bases between the two germline ends. The CDR3 here is CASSFRGYSNQPQHF. The CDR3 region has the DNA TGTGCCAGCAGTTTCAGGGGTTATAGCAATCAGCCCCAGCATTTT.

This chain links TRBV21-1 with TRBJ1-2. TRBV21-1 is shown as a pseudogene. The CDR3 runs 11 residues. The CDR3 region has the DNA TGTGCCAGCAGCGAGAACTATGGCTACACCTTC. Its translation is CASSENYGYTF.

The chain recombines TRBV6-5 with TRBJ2-1; D possibly corresponds to TRBD2 (6 bases). V was trimmed by 0 bases and J by 9 bases, leaving 15 bases between them. This CDR3 region has 15 residues. Germline V gene lookup returns CDR1 MNHEY and CDR2 SVGAGI. Here the CDR3 reads CASSYSAGLIIEQFF. Here the CDR3 DNA reads TGTGCCAGCAGTTACTCCGCGGGACTTATCATTGAGCAGTTCTTC.

The V and J genes are TRBV29-1 and TRBJ2-2; TRBD1 aligns across 9 bases. The length of the CDR3 is 14 residues. V shed 0 bases, J shed 7 bases, and the junction held 3 bases outside the gene matches. CDR1 and CDR2 (germline): SQVTM, ANQGSEA. The chain's CDR3 is CSVEDGTGSGELFF. The CDR3 DNA follows: TGCAGCGTTGAAGATGGGACAGGGAGCGGGGAGCTGTTTTTT.

V and J are TRBV6-2 or TRBV6-3 and TRBJ2-5, with a weak D call TRBD2 (5 bases). The CDR3 spans 13 residues. Trimming cost V 2 bases and J 7 bases, with 11 bases left between them. The V gene's germline CDR1 is MNHEY and CDR2 SVGEGT. The DNA for the CDR3 is TGTGCCAGCAGTTACGCGGGCGTTGGGACCCAGTACTTC. Its protein product is CASSYAGVGTQYF.

The count of this clone is one. This chain connects TRBV5-1 to TRBJ2-7, with 9 bases matching TRBD1. V lost 0 bases, J lost 3 bases, and 1 base stayed unmatched. Germline V gives CDR1 SGHRS, CDR2 YFSETQ. The CDR3 contains 14 residues. This CDR3 is CASSLGQGVYEQYF. The DNA of the CDR3 is TGCGCCAGCAGCTTGGGACAGGGGGTCTACGAGCAGTACTTC.

The rearrangement links TRBV14 to TRBJ1-1; 8 positions match TRBD1. This CDR3 has 17 residues. The germline V gene encodes CDR1 SGHDN and CDR2 FVKESK. V lost 2 bases, J lost 5 bases, and 13 bases stayed unmatched. The CDR3 sequence: CASSQRTGPYRGTEAFF. CDR3 nucleotide sequence: TGTGCCAGCAGCCAACGGACAGGGCCTTACCGAGGGACTGAAGCTTTCTTT.

This chain links TRBV15 with TRBJ2-7; TRBD2 aligns across 8 bases. V gave up 5 bases and J gave up 6 bases; unmatched junction bases: 9. Germline loops: CDR1 LNHNV, CDR2 YYDKDF (reference sequence). The length of the CDR3 is 14 residues. The CDR3 DNA reads as TGTGCCACCAGCCTCGTTAGCGGGGCATTCGAGCAGTACTTC. It specifies CATSLVSGAFEQYF.

The rearrangement uses TRBV24-1 and TRBJ2-1, with 8 bases aligning to TRBD1. Germline loops: CDR1 KGHDR, CDR2 SFDVKD. The CDR3 length is 15 residues. V dropped 7 bases and J dropped 7; count of bases not matched to a gene: 11. The CDR3 nucleotides read TGTGCCACCAGCGATCCGGGACAGGAGAGGAATGAGCAGTTCTTC. Translating gives CATSDPGQERNEQFF.

The genes are TRBV15 and TRBJ1-5; 8 bases fit TRBD1. With V trimmed by 3 bases and J by 1 base, 17 bases remained unmatched. The germline V gene encodes CDR1 LNHNV and CDR2 YYDKDF (reference sequence). This CDR3 is 20 amino acids long. The CDR3 is CATSSQRQGRGGWSNQPQHF. The DNA of the CDR3 is TGTGCCACCAGCAGTCAGAGACAGGGGCGGGGTGGTTGGAGCAATCAGCCCCAGCATTTT.

This chain uses TRBV18 with TRBJ1-1, with D maybe TRBD1 (5 bases). CDR3 length equals 15 residues. The germline gives CDR1 KGHSH, CDR2 LQKENI. V lost 0 bases to trimming and J lost 5 bases, with 13 bases between them. Here the CDR3 reads CASSPPGRVVTEAFF. CDR3 coding DNA: TGTGCCAGCTCACCACCCGGCAGGGTGGTGACTGAAGCTTTCTTT.

This clone has a single count. The rearrangement joins TRBV4-2 to TRBJ2-5, with 13 bases identical to TRBD2. The CDR3 has 17 amino acids. The germline V gene has CDR1 LGHNA and CDR2 YNFKEQ. V dropped 0 bases and J dropped 5; count of bases not matched to a gene: 6. The CDR3 is CASSQELAGGPGETQYF. CDR3 nucleotides: TGTGCCAGCAGCCAAGAACTAGCGGGAGGGCCGGGGGAGACCCAGTACTTC.

This clone came up once. This rearrangement joins TRBV3-1 (or the pseudogene TRBV3-2) to TRBJ1-1, with D unclear. In germline, CDR1 is LGHDT, CDR2 YNNKEL (reference sequence). This CDR3 has 14 amino acids. Trimming left V 1 base short and J 2 bases short, with 8 bases between. The CDR3 is CASSQVSVNTEAFF. In DNA form, the CDR3 reads TGTGCCAGCAGCCAAGTTTCGGTTAACACTGAAGCTTTCTTT.

This clone is a singleton in its sample. This chain uses TRBV7-8 with TRBJ1-2; possibly TRBD1 for D (5 bases). The germline V gene has CDR1 SGHVS and CDR2 FQNEAQ. This CDR3 comprises 18 residues. V was clipped by 1 base and J by 1 base, with 19 bases between them. CDR3 DNA sequence: TGTGCCAGCAGCTTAGATCAGAGAGGGAGGGGTTTTAACTATGGCTACACCTTC. Protein sequence: CASSLDQRGRGFNYGYTF. The full variable domain, rest sourced from reference TRBV7-8 and TRBJ1-2, is GAGVSQSPRYKVAKRGQDVALRCDPISGHVSLFWYQQALGQGPEFLTYFQNEAQLDKSGLPSDRFFAERPEGSVSTLKIQRTQQEDSAVYLCASSLDQRGRGFNYGYTFGSGTRLTVV.

The chain is built from TRBV6-5 and TRBJ2-7; TRBD2 is a possible D gene (5 bases). Germline lookup yields CDR1 MNHEY and CDR2 SVGAGI. V was trimmed by 4 bases and J by 6 bases, leaving 16 bases between them. The CDR3 contains 14 residues. The CDR3 sequence is CASSFDDSRGEQYF. In DNA, the CDR3 is TGTGCCAGCAGTTTTGACGATTCTCGGGGCGAGCAGTACTTC.

V and J are TRBV6-1 and TRBJ2-3; D perhaps matches TRBD2 (7 bases). This CDR3 spans 16 amino acids. V dropped 2 bases and J dropped 6 bases, with 18 bases sitting between them. Germline CDR1 reads MNHNS; CDR2 reads SASEGT. In nucleotides, the CDR3 is TGTGCCAGCAGTGAACGTACAAGGGGGGGTCGGGATACGCAGTATTTT. Translating it yields CASSERTRGGRDTQYF.

The rearrangement joins TRBV30 to TRBJ2-1; 8 nucleotides line up with TRBD2. Losses at the gene ends were 3 bases for V and 0 bases for J; bases not matched to a gene: 7. Germline loops: CDR1 GTSNPN, CDR2 SVGIG (reference sequence). This CDR3 comprises 16 residues. Here the CDR3 reads CAWSALAGSSYNEQFF. CDR3 nucleotide sequence: TGTGCCTGGAGCGCTTTAGCGGGGAGCTCCTACAATGAGCAGTTCTTC.

The rearrangement joins TRBV18 to TRBJ1-1; 12 nucleotides agree with TRBD1. CDR3 size: 15 residues. The V gene's germline CDR1 is KGHSH and CDR2 LQKENI. The V segment lost 2 bases and the J segment 6 bases; nucleotides outside the gene matches: 4. DNA of the CDR3: TGTGCCAGCTCACCAGGGACAGGGGGCTTCGCTGAAGCTTTCTTT. Translated, it gives CASSPGTGGFAEAFF.

Concerning this clone: The same CDR3 is also encoded by other DNA sequences in this sample. The chain has TRBV18 and TRBJ1-5, with D possibly matching TRBD1 (6 bases). The V and J ends lost 6 bases and 4 bases respectively, with 13 bases between them. CDR1 is KGHSH, CDR2 LQKENI, per germline. The CDR3 sequence is 14 residues long. The CDR3 reads CASSPTTGNQPQHF. CDR3 DNA sequence: TGTGCCAGCTCGCCTACGACAGGAAATCAGCCCCAGCATTTT. Full variable domain (missing parts from reference TRBV18 and TRBJ1-5): NAGVMQNPRHLVRRRGQEARLRCSPMKGHSHVYWYRQLPEEGLKFMVYLQKENIIDESGMPKERFSAEFPKEGPSILRIQQVVRGDSAAYFCASSPTTGNQPQHFGDGTRLSIL.